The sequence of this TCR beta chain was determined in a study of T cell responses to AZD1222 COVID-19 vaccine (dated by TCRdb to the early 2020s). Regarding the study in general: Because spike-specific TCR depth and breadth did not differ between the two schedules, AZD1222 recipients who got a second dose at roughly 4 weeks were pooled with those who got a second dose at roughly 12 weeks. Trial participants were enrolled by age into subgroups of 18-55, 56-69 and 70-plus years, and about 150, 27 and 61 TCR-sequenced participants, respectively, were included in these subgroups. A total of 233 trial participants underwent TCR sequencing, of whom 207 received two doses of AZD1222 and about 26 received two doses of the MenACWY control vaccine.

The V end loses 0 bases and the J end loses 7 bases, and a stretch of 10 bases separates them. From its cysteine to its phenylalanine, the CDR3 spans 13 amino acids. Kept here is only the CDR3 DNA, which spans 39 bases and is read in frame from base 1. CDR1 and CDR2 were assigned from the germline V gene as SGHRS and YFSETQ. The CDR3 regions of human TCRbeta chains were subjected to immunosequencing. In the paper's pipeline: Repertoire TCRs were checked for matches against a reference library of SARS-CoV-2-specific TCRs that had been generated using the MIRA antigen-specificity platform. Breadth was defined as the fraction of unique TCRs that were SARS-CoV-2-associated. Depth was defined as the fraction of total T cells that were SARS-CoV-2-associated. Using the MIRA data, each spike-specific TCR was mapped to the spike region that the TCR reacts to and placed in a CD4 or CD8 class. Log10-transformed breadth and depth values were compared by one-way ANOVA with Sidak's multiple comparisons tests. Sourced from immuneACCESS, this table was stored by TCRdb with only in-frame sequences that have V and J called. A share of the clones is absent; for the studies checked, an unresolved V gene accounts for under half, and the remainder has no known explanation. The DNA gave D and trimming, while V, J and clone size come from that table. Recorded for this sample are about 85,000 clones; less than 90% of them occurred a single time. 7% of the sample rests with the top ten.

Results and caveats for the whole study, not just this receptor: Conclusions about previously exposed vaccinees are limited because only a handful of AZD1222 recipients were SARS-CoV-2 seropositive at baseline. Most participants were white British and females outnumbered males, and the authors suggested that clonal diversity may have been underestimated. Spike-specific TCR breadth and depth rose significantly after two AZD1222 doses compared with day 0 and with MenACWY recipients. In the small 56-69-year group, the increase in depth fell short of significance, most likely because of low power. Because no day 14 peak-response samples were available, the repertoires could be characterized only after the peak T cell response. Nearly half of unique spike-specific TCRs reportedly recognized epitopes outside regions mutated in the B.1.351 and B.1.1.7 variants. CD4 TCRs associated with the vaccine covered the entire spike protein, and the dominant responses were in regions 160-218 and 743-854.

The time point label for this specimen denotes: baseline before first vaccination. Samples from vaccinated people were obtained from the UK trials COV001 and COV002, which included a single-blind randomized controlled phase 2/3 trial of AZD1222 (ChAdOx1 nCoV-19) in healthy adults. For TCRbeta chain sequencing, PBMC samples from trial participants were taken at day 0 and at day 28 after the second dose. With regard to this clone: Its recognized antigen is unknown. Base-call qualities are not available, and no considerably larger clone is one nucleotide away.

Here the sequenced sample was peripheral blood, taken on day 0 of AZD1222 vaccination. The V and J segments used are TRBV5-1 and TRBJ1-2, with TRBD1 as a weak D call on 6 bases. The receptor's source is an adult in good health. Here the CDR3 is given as CASSLEGEGGYTF. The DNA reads TGCGCCAGCAGCTTGGAGGGGGAGGGTGGCTACACCTTC.